Below, one T cell receptor (beta chain) is given with its context. This specimen includes other DNA sequences encoding the same CDR3. This sample was included in a study of blood T cell repertoires in COVID-19. Looking at the study overall: Spain, Italy and the United States supplied samples that represented acute and convalescent COVID-19. T cells, B-cell-depleted T cells, or PBMCs provided the cDNA or gDNA that served as material.

Authors' data handling: Estimates of nucleated cell counts were drawn from the amplification of reference gene primers. Method: immunoSEQ multiplex PCR; TCRdb's copy keeps in-frame clones and lacks some. That table furnishes V, J and clone size, whereas the DNA furnished D and trimming. The table records 140,000 to 150,000 clones, about four fifths of them present only once. Sample: peripheral blood. This TCR came from a man between 65 and 85 years old who had recovered from COVID-19.

The CDR3 DNA reads TGTGCCAGCAGTTTATCACGCGGGGGCTACGAGCAGTACTTC. It specifies CASSLSRGGYEQYF. The chain recombines TRBV27 with TRBJ2-7; TRBD2 matches 7 bases. CDR1 is MNHEY, CDR2 SMNVEV, per germline (reference sequence). V was pared by 0 bases and J by 3 bases, with 2 bases of the junction left unmatched. The CDR3 spans 14 residues.